This passage covers 5 T cell receptor beta chains from one sample sequenced in a study of CD8+ T cells in alopecia areata. RNA extraction and reverse transcription yielded cDNA as sequencing template. Sequencing was performed with immunoSEQ multiplex PCR; in TCRdb, only in-frame clones are kept and a portion is missing. The sample includes a few hundred thousand clones, around 57% seen only once; the top ten take 1.6%. Stated treatment: oral pan-JAK inhibitor, 5-10 mg twice daily. Sequenced here: CD4+ T cells sorted from blood, sampled at week 4, from a patient treated with tofacitinib. The receptors were gathered from a human donor with alopecia areata.

This clone was recorded a few times. The rearrangement links TRBV4-1 to TRBJ1-2; D gene unclear. Trimming pared 0 bases from V and 4 bases from J, leaving 6 bases between. CDR1 and CDR2 (germline): MGHRA, YSYEKL. CDR3 length equals 13 residues. Written as DNA, the CDR3 is TGCGCCAGCAGCCAAGATCTTGTCTATGGCTACACCTTC. This gives the protein CASSQDLVYGYTF.

The J gene is TRBJ2-5, the V gene TRBV13, with TRBD2 identical over 13 bases. In germline, CDR1 is PRHDT, CDR2 FYEKMQ (reference sequence). J lost 4 bases, V lost 6 bases, and 8 bases had no gene match. The CDR3 contains 16 residues. The DNA for the CDR3 is TGTGCCAGCAGAAAGACTAGCGGGGGGACGAGAGAGACCCAGTACTTC. This gives the protein CASRKTSGGTRETQYF.

The chain is built from TRBV7-2 and TRBJ2-5, with no clear D. Judging by the DNA end, TRBJ2-7 fits better; the J call may be wrong. Per germline, CDR1 SGHTA and CDR2 FQGNSA. CDR3 length: 14 amino acids. The DNA for the CDR3 is TGTGCCAGCAGCCGGCCCCCCTCACTCTACGAGCAGTACTTC. As protein: CASSRPPSLYEQYF.

The V call is TRBV30, the J call TRBJ1-2, with D possibly matching TRBD1 (6 bases). V was shortened by 0 bases and J by 8 bases, with 16 bases between the two germline ends. The germline gives CDR1 GTSNPN, CDR2 SVGIG (reference sequence). The CDR3 sequence is 14 residues long. The CDR3 region is CAWSVLQGAGGYTF. In DNA form, the CDR3 reads TGTGCCTGGAGTGTACTACAGGGCGCGGGCGGCTACACCTTC.

J is TRBJ2-3 and V is TRBV15, with D possibly being TRBD1 (5 bases). The CDR3 loop spans 16 amino acids. Germline loops: CDR1 LNHNV, CDR2 YYDKDF (reference sequence). V lost 0 bases and J 1 base, leaving 11 bases between the germline ends. The DNA for the CDR3 is TGTGCCACCAGCAGAGATCCGACAGCACGCACAGATACGCAGTATTTT. Translation gives CATSRDPTARTDTQYF. Full variable domain (missing parts from reference TRBV15 and TRBJ2-3): DAMVIQNPRYQVTQFGKPVTLSCSQTLNHNVMYWYQQKSSQAPKLLFHYYDKDFNNEADTPDNFQSRRPNTSFCFLDIRSPGLGDTAMYLCATSRDPTARTDTQYFGPGTRLTVL.